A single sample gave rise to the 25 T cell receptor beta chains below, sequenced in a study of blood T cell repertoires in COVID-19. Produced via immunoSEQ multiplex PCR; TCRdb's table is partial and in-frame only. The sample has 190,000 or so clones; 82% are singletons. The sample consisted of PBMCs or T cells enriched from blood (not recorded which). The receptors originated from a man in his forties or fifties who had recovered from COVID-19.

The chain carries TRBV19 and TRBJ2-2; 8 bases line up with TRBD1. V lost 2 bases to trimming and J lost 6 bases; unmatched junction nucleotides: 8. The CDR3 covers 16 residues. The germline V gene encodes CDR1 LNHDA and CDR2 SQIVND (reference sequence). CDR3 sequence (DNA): TGTGCCAGTAGTATACACCAGGGGGCTCGGGCCGGGGAGCTGTTTTTT. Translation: CASSIHQGARAGELFF.

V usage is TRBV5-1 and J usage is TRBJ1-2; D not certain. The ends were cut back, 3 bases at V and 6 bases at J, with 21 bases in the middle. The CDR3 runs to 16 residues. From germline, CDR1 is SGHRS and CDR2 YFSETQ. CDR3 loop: CASSWVTRALRDGYTF. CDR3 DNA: TGCGCCAGCAGCTGGGTAACGAGGGCGCTAAGGGATGGCTACACCTTC.

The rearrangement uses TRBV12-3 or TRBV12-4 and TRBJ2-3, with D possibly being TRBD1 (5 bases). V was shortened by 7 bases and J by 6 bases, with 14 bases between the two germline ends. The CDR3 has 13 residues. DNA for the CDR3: TGTGCCAGCACCGCTCAGGGCCCGGATACGCAGTATTTT. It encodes CASTAQGPDTQYF.

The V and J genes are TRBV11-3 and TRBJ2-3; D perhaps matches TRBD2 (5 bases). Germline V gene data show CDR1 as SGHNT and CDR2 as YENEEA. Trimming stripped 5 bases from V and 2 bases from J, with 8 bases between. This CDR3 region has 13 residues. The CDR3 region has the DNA TGTGCCAGCAGCGAGGGCCTCACAGATACGCAGTATTTT. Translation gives CASSEGLTDTQYF.

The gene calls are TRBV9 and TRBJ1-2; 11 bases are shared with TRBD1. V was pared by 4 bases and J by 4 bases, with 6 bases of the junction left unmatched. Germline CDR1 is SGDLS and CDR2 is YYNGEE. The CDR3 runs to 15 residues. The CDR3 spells CASSPWTGGTYGYTF. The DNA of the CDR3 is TGTGCCAGCAGCCCGTGGACAGGGGGCACCTATGGCTACACCTTC. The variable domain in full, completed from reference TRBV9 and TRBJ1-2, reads DSGVTQTPKHLITATGQRVTLRCSPRSGDLSVYWYQQSLDQGLQFLIQYYNGEERAKGNILERFSAQQFPDLHSELNLSSLELGDSALYFCASSPWTGGTYGYTFGSGTRLTVV.

This CDR3 is CASTKGQSGTEAFF. CDR3 DNA sequence: TGTGCCAGCACTAAGGGGCAATCGGGCACTGAAGCTTTCTTT. The chain employs TRBV2 and TRBJ1-1; D might be TRBD1 (5 bases). Looked up from germline, CDR1 is SNHLY and CDR2 is FYNNEI. V lost 7 bases, J lost 4 bases, and 16 bases lay in between. The CDR3 consists of 14 residues.

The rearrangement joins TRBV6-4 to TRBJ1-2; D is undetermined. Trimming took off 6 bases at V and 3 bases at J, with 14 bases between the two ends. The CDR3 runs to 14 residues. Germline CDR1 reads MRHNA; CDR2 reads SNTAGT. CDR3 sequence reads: CASSPEGSYYGYTF. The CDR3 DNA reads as TGTGCCAGCAGCCCCGAGGGCAGCTACTATGGCTACACCTTC.

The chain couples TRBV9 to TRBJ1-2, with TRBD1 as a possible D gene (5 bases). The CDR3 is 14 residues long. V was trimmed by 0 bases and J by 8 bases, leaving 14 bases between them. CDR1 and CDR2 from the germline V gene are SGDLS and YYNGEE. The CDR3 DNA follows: TGTGCCAGCAGCGTAGCTCGTTGGGGCGACGGCTACACCTTC. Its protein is CASSVARWGDGYTF.

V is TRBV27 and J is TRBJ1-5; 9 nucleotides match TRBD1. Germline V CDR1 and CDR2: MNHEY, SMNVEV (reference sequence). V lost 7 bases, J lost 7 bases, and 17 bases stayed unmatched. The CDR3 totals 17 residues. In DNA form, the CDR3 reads TGTGCCAGCACTAAAATACCGGGACAGGGCTTTAGCCAGCCCCAGCATTTT. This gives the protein CASTKIPGQGFSQPQHF.

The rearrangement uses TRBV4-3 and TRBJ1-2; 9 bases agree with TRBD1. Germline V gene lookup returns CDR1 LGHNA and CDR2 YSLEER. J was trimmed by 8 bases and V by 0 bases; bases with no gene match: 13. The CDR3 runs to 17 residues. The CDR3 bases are TGCGCCAGCAGCCAAGATAAATCCCGGACAGGGGCGCAGGGCTACACCTTC. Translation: CASSQDKSRTGAQGYTF.

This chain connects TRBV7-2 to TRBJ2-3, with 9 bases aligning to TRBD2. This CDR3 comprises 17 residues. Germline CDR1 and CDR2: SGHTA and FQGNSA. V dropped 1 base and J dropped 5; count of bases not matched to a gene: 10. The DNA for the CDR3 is TGTGCCAGCAGCTTAGAATACGGCGGGAGGGCCGGAGATACGCAGTATTTT. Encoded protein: CASSLEYGGRAGDTQYF.

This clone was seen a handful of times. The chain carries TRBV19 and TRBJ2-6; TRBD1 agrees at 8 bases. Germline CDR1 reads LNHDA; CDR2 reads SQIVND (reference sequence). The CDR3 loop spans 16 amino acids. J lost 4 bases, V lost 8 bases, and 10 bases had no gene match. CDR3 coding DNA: TGTGCCAGTGGATTCGCAGGGGGCCGAGGGGCCAACGTCCTGACTTTC. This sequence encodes CASGFAGGRGANVLTF.

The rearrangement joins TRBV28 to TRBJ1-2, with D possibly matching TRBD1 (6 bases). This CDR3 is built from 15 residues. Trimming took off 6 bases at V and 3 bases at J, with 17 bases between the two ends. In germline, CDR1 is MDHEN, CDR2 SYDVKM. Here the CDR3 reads CASRQQGRSHYGYTF. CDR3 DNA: TGTGCCAGCAGGCAACAGGGTCGGTCGCACTATGGCTACACCTTC.

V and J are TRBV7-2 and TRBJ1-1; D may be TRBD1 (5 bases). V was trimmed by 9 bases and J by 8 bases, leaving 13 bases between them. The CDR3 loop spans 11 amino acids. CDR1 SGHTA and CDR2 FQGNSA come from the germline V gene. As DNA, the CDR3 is TGTGCCAGTGGGACTGAACTCGAAGCTTTCTTT. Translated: CASGTELEAFF. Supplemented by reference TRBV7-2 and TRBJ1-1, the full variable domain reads GAGVSQSPSNKVTEKGKDVELRCDPISGHTALYWYRQSLGQGLEFLIYFQGNSAPDKSGLPSDRFSAERTGGSVSTLTIQRTQQEDSAVYLCASGTELEAFFGQGTRLTVV.

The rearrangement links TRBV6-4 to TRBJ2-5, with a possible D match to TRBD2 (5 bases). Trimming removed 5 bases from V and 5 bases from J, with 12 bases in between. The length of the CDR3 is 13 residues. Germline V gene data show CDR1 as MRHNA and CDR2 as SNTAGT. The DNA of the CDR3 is TGTGCCAGCAGTACGCTAGCAGGCGAGACCCAGTACTTC. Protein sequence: CASSTLAGETQYF.

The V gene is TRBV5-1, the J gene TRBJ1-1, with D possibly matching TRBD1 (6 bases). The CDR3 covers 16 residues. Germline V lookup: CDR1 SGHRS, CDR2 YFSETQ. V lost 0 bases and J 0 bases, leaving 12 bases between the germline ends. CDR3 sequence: CASSLGGRTVNTEAFF. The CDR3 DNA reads TGCGCCAGCAGCTTGGGAGGTCGGACAGTGAACACTGAAGCTTTCTTT. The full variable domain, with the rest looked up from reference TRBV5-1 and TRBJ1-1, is KAGVTQTPRYLIKTRGQQVTLSCSPISGHRSVSWYQQTPGQGLQFLFEYFSETQRNKGNFPGRFSGRQFSNSRSEMNVSTLELGDSALYLCASSLGGRTVNTEAFFGQGTRLTVV.

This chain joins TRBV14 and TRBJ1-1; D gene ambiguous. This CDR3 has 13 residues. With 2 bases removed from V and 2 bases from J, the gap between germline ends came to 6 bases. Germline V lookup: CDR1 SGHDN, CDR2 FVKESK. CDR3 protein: CASSQLRNTEAFF. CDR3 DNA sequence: TGTGCCAGCAGCCAACTCAGAAACACTGAAGCTTTCTTT.

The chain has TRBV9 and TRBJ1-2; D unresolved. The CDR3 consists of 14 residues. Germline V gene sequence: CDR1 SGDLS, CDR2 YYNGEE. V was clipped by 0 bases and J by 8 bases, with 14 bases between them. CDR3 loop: CASSVDNFRRGYTF. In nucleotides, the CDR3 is TGTGCCAGCAGCGTAGATAATTTCAGGAGGGGCTACACCTTC. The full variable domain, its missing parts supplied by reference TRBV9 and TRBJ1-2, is DSGVTQTPKHLITATGQRVTLRCSPRSGDLSVYWYQQSLDQGLQFLIQYYNGEERAKGNILERFSAQQFPDLHSELNLSSLELGDSALYFCASSVDNFRRGYTFGSGTRLTVV.

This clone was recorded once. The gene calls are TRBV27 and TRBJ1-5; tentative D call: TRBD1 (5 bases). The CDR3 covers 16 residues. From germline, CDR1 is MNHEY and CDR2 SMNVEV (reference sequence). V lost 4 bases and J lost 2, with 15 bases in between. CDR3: CASSWRRVKRNQPQHF. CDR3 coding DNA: TGTGCCAGCAGTTGGCGCAGGGTGAAACGCAATCAGCCCCAGCATTTT.

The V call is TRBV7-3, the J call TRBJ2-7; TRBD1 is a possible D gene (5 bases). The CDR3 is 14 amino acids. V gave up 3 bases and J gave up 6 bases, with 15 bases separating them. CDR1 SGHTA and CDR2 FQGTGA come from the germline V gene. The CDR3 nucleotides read TGTGCCAGCAGCTTTTCGACAGTCCCCTCCGAGCAGTACTTC. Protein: CASSFSTVPSEQYF.

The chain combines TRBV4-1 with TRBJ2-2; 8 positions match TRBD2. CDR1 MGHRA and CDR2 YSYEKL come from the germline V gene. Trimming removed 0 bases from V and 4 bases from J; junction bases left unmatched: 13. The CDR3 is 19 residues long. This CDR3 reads CASSQESLAAAQGTGELFF. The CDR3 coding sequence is TGCGCCAGCAGCCAAGAGTCACTAGCGGCCGCGCAGGGCACCGGGGAGCTGTTTTTT.

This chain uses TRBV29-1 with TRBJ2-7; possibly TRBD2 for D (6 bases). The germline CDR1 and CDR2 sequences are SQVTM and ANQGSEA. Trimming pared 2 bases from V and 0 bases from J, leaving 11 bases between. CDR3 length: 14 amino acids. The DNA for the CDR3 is TGCAGCGTTGAACGGGGGACGGACTCCTACGAGCAGTACGTC. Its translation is CSVERGTDSYEQYV.

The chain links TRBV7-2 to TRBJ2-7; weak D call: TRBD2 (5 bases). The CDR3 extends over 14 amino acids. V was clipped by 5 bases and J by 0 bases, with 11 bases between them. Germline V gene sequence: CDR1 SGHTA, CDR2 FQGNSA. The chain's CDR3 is CASSPPSGSYEQYF. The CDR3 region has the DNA TGTGCCAGCAGCCCCCCGAGCGGCTCCTACGAGCAGTACTTC.

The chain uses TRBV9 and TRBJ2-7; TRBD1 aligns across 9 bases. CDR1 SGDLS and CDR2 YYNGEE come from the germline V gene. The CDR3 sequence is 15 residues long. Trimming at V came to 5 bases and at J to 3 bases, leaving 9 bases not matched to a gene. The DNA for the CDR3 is TGTGCCAGCAGATGGGGGACAGGGTATTTCTACGAGCAGTACGTC. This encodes CASRWGTGYFYEQYV.

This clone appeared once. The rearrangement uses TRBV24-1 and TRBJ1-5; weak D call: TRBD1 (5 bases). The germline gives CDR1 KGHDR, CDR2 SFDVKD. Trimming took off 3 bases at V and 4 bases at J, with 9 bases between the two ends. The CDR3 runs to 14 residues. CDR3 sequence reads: CATSDGGGNQPQHF. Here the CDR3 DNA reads TGTGCCACCAGTGATGGGGGGGGAAATCAGCCCCAGCATTTT.